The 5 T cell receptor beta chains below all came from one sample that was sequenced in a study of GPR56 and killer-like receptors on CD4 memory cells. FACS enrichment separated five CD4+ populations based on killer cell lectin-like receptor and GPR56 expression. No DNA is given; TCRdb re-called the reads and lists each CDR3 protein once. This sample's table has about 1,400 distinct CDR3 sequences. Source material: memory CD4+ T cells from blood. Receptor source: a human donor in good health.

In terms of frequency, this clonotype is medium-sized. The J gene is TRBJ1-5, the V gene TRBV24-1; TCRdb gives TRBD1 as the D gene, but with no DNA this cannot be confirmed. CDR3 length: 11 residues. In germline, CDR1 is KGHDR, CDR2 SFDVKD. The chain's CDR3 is CATAGFQPQHF.

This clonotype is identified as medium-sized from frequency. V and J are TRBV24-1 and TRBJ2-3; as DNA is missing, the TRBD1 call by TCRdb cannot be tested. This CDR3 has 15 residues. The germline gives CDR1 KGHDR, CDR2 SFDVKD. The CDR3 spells CATSDPGQGTDTQYF.

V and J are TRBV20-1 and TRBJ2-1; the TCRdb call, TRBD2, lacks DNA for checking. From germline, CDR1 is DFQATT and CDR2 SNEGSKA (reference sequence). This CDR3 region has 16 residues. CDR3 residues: CSLLTLAGGHYNEQFF.

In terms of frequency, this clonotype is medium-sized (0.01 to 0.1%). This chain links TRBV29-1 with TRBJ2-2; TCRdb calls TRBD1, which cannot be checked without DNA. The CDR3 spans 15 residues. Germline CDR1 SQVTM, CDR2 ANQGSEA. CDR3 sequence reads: CSVTVGTGRTGELFF.

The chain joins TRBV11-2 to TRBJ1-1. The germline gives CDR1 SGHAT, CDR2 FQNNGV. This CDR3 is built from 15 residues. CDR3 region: CASSPGAYMNTEAFF.